This is a list of T cell receptor beta chains from one sample in a study of blood T cells in healthy people across ages. TCRdb reprocessed the 5' RACE reads via MiXCR and lists one record per CDR3 protein. This table has approximately 1.5 million distinct CDR3 sequences, 40% to 45% appearing once. The sequencing input was blood. The receptors derive from a woman aged 18-29 years in good health. Both conserved end residues are trimmed from each CDR3.

TRBJ2-6 | TRBV3-1 | ASSRASGTYSGANVLT
TRBJ2-2 | TRBV12-3/TRBV12-4 | ATGAIRDSDTGELF
TRBJ2-1 | TRBV7-9 | ASSPRQGPYEQF
TRBJ2-1 | TRBV12-3/TRBV12-4 | ASTTGKGSYNEQF
TRBJ1-2 | TRBV3-1 | ASSHDRNRAFYGYT
TRBJ1-1 | TRBV7-2 | ASSPHQNTEAF
TRBJ2-1 | TRBV7-9 | ASSLGTGKYNEQF
TRBJ1-2 | TRBV5-1 | ASSPDRYYGYT
TRBJ1-6 | TRBV20-1 | SASAGDNSPLH
TRBJ1-4 | TRBV3-1 | ASSQHLGEKLF
TRBJ2-4 | TRBV28 | ASSPRLGGKNIQY
TRBJ1-1 | TRBV6-6 | ASRDRLSEAF
- | TRBV7-9 | ASSLGSQGAYEQY
- | TRBV14 | ASSRYRGPYEQY
TRBJ2-1 | TRBV28 | ASSLPPGNHNEQF
TRBJ1-1 | TRBV18 | ASSPRGTALNTEAF
TRBJ1-5 | TRBV4-1 | ASSQDPRTASNQPQH
TRBJ2-7 | TRBV6-5 | ASSSERYEQY
TRBJ2-1 | TRBV6-5 | ASSPPFAYNEQF
TRBJ1-2 | TRBV12-3/TRBV12-4 | ASSPNRHFYGYT
TRBJ1-6 | TRBV20-1 | SAKGGGSYNSPLH
TRBJ1-1 | TRBV12-3/TRBV12-4 | ASSPRQGHTEAF
TRBJ1-6 | TRBV7-2 | ASSFGGVISYNSPLH
TRBJ2-1 | TRBV20-1 | SARAGNRGETQF
TRBJ2-1 | TRBV7-9 | ASSAPTTYNEQF
- | TRBV6-1 | ASSEKAGGSYEQY
- | TRBV7-9 | ASSLVTGNEQY
TRBJ2-3 | TRBV4-1 | ASSPGVGRTDTQY
TRBJ2-5 | TRBV27 | ASGPHQETQY
TRBJ2-3 | TRBV10-3 | AISESRDRGMNTQY
TRBJ2-7 | TRBV29-1 | SVEAGGGLSYNEQY
TRBJ1-5 | TRBV6-1 | ASSELLDGGNQPQH
TRBJ2-4 | TRBV6-2/TRBV6-3 | ASRNPGRENIQY
TRBJ1-1 | TRBV2 | ASYRDGSEAF
TRBJ2-3 | TRBV9 | ASSVRSGGTSTDTQY
TRBJ2-2 | TRBV2 | ASRAGASGTGELF
TRBJ1-2 | TRBV7-6 | ASSNPRGGYT
TRBJ2-7 | TRBV29-1 | SAASGIIYEQY
TRBJ2-1 | TRBV24-1 | ATSDASAGTYNEQF
TRBJ2-7 | TRBV5-1 | ASSYGTYYEQY
TRBJ2-1 | TRBV29-1 | SVEARIPYEQF
TRBJ2-1 | TRBV7-6 | ASGGQALSWAF
TRBJ2-1 | TRBV7-2 | ASSFGGRPINEQF
TRBJ1-4 | TRBV20-1 | SASGSVNEKLF
TRBJ2-3 | TRBV7-2 | ASSLVSGHTDTQY
TRBJ2-6 | TRBV20-1 | SASETEPSGANVLT
TRBJ1-2 | TRBV7-9 | ASSFSDLTYGYT
TRBJ1-5 | TRBV7-2 | ASSSAGNLIGQPQH
- | TRBV7-2 | ASSPRGLASDEQY
TRBJ1-5 | TRBV2 | ASSAGDEYQPQH